This paragraph reports one T cell receptor (beta chain). The clone's antigen remains unknown. No much larger clone is present one base from it, and per-base qualities are unavailable. Library construction relied on PCR. Sequencing was performed on an Illumina HiSeq 2500. Unique molecular identifiers were incorporated into TCR beta cDNA libraries to reduce PCR and sequencing biases. Approximately 500,000 cDNA molecules were obtained per 1 to 10 million input T cells, so each molecule approximated one T cell. The patient libraries were prepared and sequenced with the same protocol used for the earlier healthy control dataset. Within a given batch, samples were prepared together, multiplexed and sequenced on the same HiSeq lane. The study's own analysis went as follows. Raw barcoded reads were processed with MIGEC, and single-read molecular identifier groups were discarded before consensus assembly and CDR3 extraction. VDJtools was used for post-analysis of the clonotype tables, and diversity was normalized by down-sampling every dataset to the size of the smallest sample. To correct batch-related cross-sample contamination, repertoire overlap clustering matched CDR3 amino acid sequences but not nucleotide sequences. TCRdb handled the public reads itself, with Q25 trimming in fastp and clone calling in MiXCR, and kept productive beta chains. Every entry covers one CDR3 protein and lists the most common genes and DNA from its rows. The V and J calls and clone size are TCRdb's, not the authors'. The table for this sample lists around 400,000 distinct CDR3 sequences; about 40% of them were counted only once. In total, the top ten clones hold 7.5% to 8.5% of the sample.

V is reduced by 0 bases and J by 6 bases, leaving a spacing of 17 bases between them. Taken from the germline V gene, the CDR1 and CDR2 loops are SGHRS and YFSETQ. From cysteine to phenylalanine, the CDR3 is 16 amino acids long. The entry retains the CDR3 DNA only, 48 bases that are in frame from base 1. This entry comes from a study of post-analysis software for immune sequencing data (dated by TCRdb to about 2015). Regarding the complete study: The recorded disease courses included relapsing-remitting, secondary progressive and progressive-relapsing multiple sclerosis, and some patients had no subtype annotation. The patient repertoires were set against about 10 previously published healthy control repertoires from donors whose ages ranged from roughly 6 to 27 years. A subset of samples was prepared in parallel using single-end sample barcoding, then pooled and co-amplified after Illumina adapter ligation. Study-wide findings and limitations: Four to six TRBV segments, including TRBV5-6, TRBV5-1 and TRBV20-1, were significantly more frequent in patients than controls. Direct clustering with F measure revealed strong co-clustering of samples prepared in the same batch, which led to a batch-effect correction. The multiple sclerosis patient group was slightly younger than the control group. Significantly lower normalized Chao1 diversity was found in multiple sclerosis patients than in controls, suggesting substantial peripheral T-cell clonal expansion.

TCR beta repertoires were profiled from peripheral blood of 10 to 15 young patients with multiple sclerosis to demonstrate the VDJtools post-analysis software. The multiple sclerosis patients were children and adolescents between roughly 6 and 17 years of age. The sequence derives from a girl aged 2 to 10 with multiple sclerosis. The rearrangement combines TRBV5-1 with TRBJ2-3; the D region possibly corresponds to TRBD2 (6 bases align). Sequences were obtained from blood. This receptor carries the CDR3 CASSLELGGHGDTQYF. DNA sequence: TGCGCCAGCAGCTTGGAACTAGGAGGGCACGGGGATACGCAGTATTTT. When the CDR3 is completed using the reference TRBV5-1 and TRBJ2-3 genes on either side, the full variable domain is KAGVTQTPRYLIKTRGQQVTLSCSPISGHRSVSWYQQTPGQGLQFLFEYFSETQRNKGNFPGRFSGRQFSNSRSEMNVSTLELGDSALYLCASSLELGGHGDTQYFGPGTRLTVL.